What follows are 16 T cell receptor beta chains derived from one specimen sequenced in a study of Ad26.COV2.S vaccination and SARS-CoV-2 variants. As to treatment: some 19 received Ad26.COV2.S at low or high dose, single or two shots; about 5 received placebo; per-sample allocation not given. Sampling was performed 63 days after the first vaccine or placebo injection. Clones were sequenced by immunoSEQ multiplex PCR, and TCRdb holds only the in-frame ones, with some missing. The sample includes approximately 500,000 clones, approximately 88% seen only once; the top ten take over 10%. Here the sequenced sample was peripheral blood, taken in a trial of Ad26.COV2.S vaccine versus placebo. The receptors here all came from a person aged 18-60 years who received the Ad26.COV2.S COVID-19 vaccine or a placebo.

This clone was seen only a few times. This chain links TRBV30 with TRBJ2-1; TRBD2 matches at 7 bases. This CDR3 has 15 amino acids. CDR1 GTSNPN and CDR2 SVGIG come from the germline V gene (reference sequence). V was pared by 2 bases and J by 7 bases, with 11 bases of the junction left unmatched. Here the CDR3 reads CAWSSWGGSKNEQFF. CDR3 DNA sequence: TGTGCCTGGAGTTCTTGGGGCGGGAGTAAGAATGAGCAGTTCTTC.

This chain uses TRBV30 with TRBJ2-7, with 7 bases matching TRBD2. Unmatched junction bases numbered 12, after V lost 4 bases and J lost 6 bases. The CDR3 is 14 amino acids. The germline CDR1 and CDR2 sequences are GTSNPN and SVGIG (reference sequence). CDR3 nucleotides: TGTGCCTGGACCGTGGGTGGGAGGGCCTCCGAGCAGTACTTC. Amino acid sequence: CAWTVGGRASEQYF.

This sequence joins TRBV27 and TRBJ2-1; D is ambiguous. Looked up from germline, CDR1 is MNHEY and CDR2 is SMNVEV (reference sequence). The CDR3 is 12 residues long. Trimming left V 2 bases short and J 12 bases short, with 11 bases between. CDR3: CASSLPGGLQFF. The CDR3 DNA is TGTGCCAGCAGTTTACCGGGCGGTTTGCAGTTCTTC.

The J gene is TRBJ2-1, the V gene TRBV24-1, with 7 bases matching TRBD2. The CDR3 totals 18 residues. V trimming: 3 bases; J trimming: 5 bases; junction bases outside the gene matches: 15. Germline CDR1 and CDR2: KGHDR and SFDVKD. The CDR3: CATSDPGAGGSKNNEQFF. The DNA of the CDR3 is TGTGCCACCAGTGATCCTGGTGCCGGGGGGAGCAAAAACAATGAGCAGTTCTTC.

The V and J genes are TRBV18 and TRBJ2-7, with D hard to call. Looked up from germline, CDR1 is KGHSH and CDR2 is LQKENI. Trimming pared 3 bases from V and 5 bases from J, leaving 5 bases between. The CDR3 spans 11 residues. CDR3: CASSPKDEQYF. DNA for the CDR3: TGTGCCAGCTCACCTAAAGACGAGCAGTACTTC.

The V and J genes are TRBV9 and TRBJ1-5; 7 bases line up with TRBD1. Germline CDR1 is SGDLS and CDR2 is YYNGEE. CDR3 size: 19 residues. With V trimmed by 5 bases and J by 0 bases, 17 bases remained unmatched. The CDR3: CASRKQGTLTLYSNQPQHF. Here the CDR3 DNA reads TGTGCCAGCAGGAAACAGGGGACCCTCACCCTTTATAGCAATCAGCCCCAGCATTTT.

The rearrangement uses TRBV30 and TRBJ1-5; D uncertain. Germline V gene sequence: CDR1 GTSNPN, CDR2 SVGIG (reference sequence). The length of the CDR3 is 16 residues. Trimming removed 5 bases at V and 0 bases at J, with 17 bases between. Written as DNA, the CDR3 is TGTGCCTGGGGTTACCAGACCCGTTATAGCAATCAGCCCCAGCATTTT. Its translation: CAWGYQTRYSNQPQHF.

The table lists this clone with a count of one. The gene calls are TRBV4-2 and TRBJ1-1; D is perhaps TRBD1 (6 bases). This CDR3 comprises 16 residues. The germline gives CDR1 LGHNA, CDR2 YNFKEQ. V lost 4 bases, J lost 5 bases, and 20 bases lay in between. CDR3 amino acids: CASSPNRDFGGTEAFF. DNA for the CDR3: TGTGCCAGCAGCCCAAACAGGGACTTTGGGGGGACTGAAGCTTTCTTT.

V and J are TRBV6-2 or TRBV6-3 and TRBJ2-4; weak D call: TRBD1 (5 bases). Germline loops: CDR1 MNHEY, CDR2 SVGEGT. Trimming stripped 0 bases from V and 9 bases from J, with 18 bases between. CDR3 length equals 16 residues. CDR3 residues: CASSYSTELLGGIQYF. CDR3 in DNA: TGTGCCAGCAGTTACTCGACAGAACTGTTAGGCGGCATTCAGTACTTC.

This chain uses TRBV28 with TRBJ2-1; perhaps TRBD2 as D (5 bases). Germline V gene sequence: CDR1 MDHEN, CDR2 SYDVKM. V was shortened by 5 bases and J by 5 bases, with 16 bases between the two germline ends. This CDR3 has 15 amino acids. The CDR3 region has the DNA TGTGCCAGCAGTCCGGCTAGCTCAAATAACAATGAGCAGTTCTTC. As protein: CASSPASSNNNEQFF.

The chain uses TRBV28 and TRBJ1-5; 8 nucleotides agree with TRBD1. This CDR3 contains 14 residues. With 5 bases clipped from V and 1 base from J, the junction kept 1 base outside the gene matches. The germline V gene encodes CDR1 MDHEN and CDR2 SYDVKM. The CDR3 region is CASSQGASNQPQHF. The CDR3 DNA reads TGTGCCAGCAGTCAGGGGGCAAGCAATCAGCCCCAGCATTTT. Full variable domain (missing parts from reference TRBV28 and TRBJ1-5): DVKVTQSSRYLVKRTGEKVFLECVQDMDHENMFWYRQDPGLGLRLIYFSYDVKMKEKGDIPEGYSVSREKKERFSLILESASTNQTSMYLCASSQGASNQPQHFGDGTRLSIL.

This chain joins TRBV6-5 and TRBJ2-5; 8 nucleotides agree with TRBD1. Germline V gene lookup returns CDR1 MNHEY and CDR2 SVGAGI. Losses at the gene ends were 6 bases for V and 5 bases for J; bases not matched to a gene: 8. The CDR3 extends over 14 amino acids. The DNA for the CDR3 is TGTGCCAGCAGCTCCAGGGGGCTACGCGAGACCCAGTACTTC. Protein product: CASSSRGLRETQYF.

The chain uses TRBV7-9 and TRBJ2-1; a weak D match, TRBD2 (6 bases). This CDR3 region has 14 residues. V lost 3 bases and J 3 bases, leaving 9 bases between the germline ends. Germline CDR1 reads SEHNR; CDR2 reads FQNEAQ (reference sequence). The CDR3 reads CASSLGLNYNEQFF. In nucleotides, the CDR3 is TGTGCCAGCAGCTTGGGACTTAACTACAATGAGCAGTTCTTC.

The V call is TRBV18, the J call TRBJ1-4, with TRBD1 matching over 10 bases. The length of the CDR3 is 17 residues. J was trimmed by 1 base and V by 2 bases; bases with no gene match: 4. The V gene's germline CDR1 is KGHSH and CDR2 LQKENI. CDR3 amino acids: CASSPTGQGLTNEKLFF. The CDR3 DNA sequence: TGTGCCAGCTCACCAACGGGACAGGGGTTAACTAATGAAAAACTGTTTTTT. Full variable domain (missing parts from reference TRBV18 and TRBJ1-4): NAGVMQNPRHLVRRRGQEARLRCSPMKGHSHVYWYRQLPEEGLKFMVYLQKENIIDESGMPKERFSAEFPKEGPSILRIQQVVRGDSAAYFCASSPTGQGLTNEKLFFGSGTQLSVL.

J is TRBJ1-1 and V is TRBV7-9; possible D gene TRBD1, 5 bases. V was shortened by 4 bases and J by 3 bases, with 21 bases between the two germline ends. The germline CDR1 and CDR2 sequences are SEHNR and FQNEAQ (reference sequence). This CDR3 spans 17 amino acids. The CDR3 loop is CASSSPGLTHSHTEAFF. CDR3 DNA sequence: TGTGCCAGCAGCTCCCCGGGGCTCACTCACTCCCACACTGAAGCTTTCTTT.

The gene calls are TRBV19 and TRBJ2-1; D unclear. From germline, CDR1 is LNHDA and CDR2 SQIVND (reference sequence). Trimming stripped 1 base from V and 6 bases from J, with 16 bases between. The CDR3 loop spans 16 amino acids. CDR3 DNA: TGTGCCAGTAGTATAGGTACTCGTTTAGGGTCCAATGAGCAGTTCTTC. The encoded protein is CASSIGTRLGSNEQFF.